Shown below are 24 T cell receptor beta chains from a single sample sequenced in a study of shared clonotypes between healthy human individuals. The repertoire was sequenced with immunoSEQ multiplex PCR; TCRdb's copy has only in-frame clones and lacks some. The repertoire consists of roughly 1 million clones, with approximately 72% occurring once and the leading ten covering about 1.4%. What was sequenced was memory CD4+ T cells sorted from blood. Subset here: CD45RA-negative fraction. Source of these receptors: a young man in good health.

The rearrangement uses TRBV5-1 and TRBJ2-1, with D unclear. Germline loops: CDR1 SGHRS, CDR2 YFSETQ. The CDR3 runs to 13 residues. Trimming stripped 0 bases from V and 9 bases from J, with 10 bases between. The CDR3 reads CASSLVTNGEQFF. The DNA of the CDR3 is TGCGCCAGCAGCTTGGTGACAAATGGTGAGCAGTTCTTC.

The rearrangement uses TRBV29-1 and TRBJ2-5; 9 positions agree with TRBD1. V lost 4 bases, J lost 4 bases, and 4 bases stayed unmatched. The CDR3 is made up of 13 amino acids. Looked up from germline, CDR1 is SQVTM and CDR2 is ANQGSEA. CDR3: CSVAQGAGETQYF. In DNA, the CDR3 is TGCAGCGTTGCACAGGGGGCTGGAGAGACCCAGTACTTC.

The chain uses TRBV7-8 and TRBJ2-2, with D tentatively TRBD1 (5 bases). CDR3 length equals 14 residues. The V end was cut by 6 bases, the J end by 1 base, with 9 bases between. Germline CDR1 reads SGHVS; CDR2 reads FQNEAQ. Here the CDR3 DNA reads TGTGCCAGCAGTTACACAGGGAACACCGGGGAGCTGTTTTTT. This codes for CASSYTGNTGELFF.

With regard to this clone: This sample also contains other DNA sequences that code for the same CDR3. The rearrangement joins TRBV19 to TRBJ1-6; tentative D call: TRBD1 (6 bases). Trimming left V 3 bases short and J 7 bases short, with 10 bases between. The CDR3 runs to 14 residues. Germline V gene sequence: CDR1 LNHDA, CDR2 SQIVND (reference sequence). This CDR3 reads CASSIRTENSPLHF. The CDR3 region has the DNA TGTGCCAGTAGTATTCGGACAGAGAATTCACCCCTCCACTTT.

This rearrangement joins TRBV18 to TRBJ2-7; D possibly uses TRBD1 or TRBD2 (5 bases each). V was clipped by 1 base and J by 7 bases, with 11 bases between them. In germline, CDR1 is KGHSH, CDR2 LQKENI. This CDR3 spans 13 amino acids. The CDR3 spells CASSPQGEREQYF. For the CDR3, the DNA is TGTGCCAGCTCACCACAAGGGGAGCGGGAGCAGTACTTC.

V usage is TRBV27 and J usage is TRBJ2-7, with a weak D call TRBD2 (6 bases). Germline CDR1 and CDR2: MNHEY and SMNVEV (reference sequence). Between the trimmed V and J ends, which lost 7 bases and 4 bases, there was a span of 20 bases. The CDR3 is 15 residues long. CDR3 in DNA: TGTGCCAGCAACCTAAAATCGGAGGGACTGTACGAGCAGTACTTC. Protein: CASNLKSEGLYEQYF.

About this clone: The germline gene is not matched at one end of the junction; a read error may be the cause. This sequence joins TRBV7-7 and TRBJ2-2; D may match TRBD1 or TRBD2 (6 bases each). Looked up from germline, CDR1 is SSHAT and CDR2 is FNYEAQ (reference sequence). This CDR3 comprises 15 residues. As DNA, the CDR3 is TGTGCTAGCAGCTTCAGGGGAGGAGAAACCGGGGAGCTGTTTTTT. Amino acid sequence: CASSFRGGETGELFF.

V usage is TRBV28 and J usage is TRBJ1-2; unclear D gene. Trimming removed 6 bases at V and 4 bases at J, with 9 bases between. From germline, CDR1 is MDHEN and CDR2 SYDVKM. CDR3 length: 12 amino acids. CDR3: CASREAVYGYTF. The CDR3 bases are TGTGCCAGCAGGGAAGCTGTCTATGGCTACACCTTC.

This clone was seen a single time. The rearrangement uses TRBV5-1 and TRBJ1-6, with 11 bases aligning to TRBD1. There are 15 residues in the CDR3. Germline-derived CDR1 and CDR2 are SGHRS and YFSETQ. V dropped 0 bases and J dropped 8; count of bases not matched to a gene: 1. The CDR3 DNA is TGCGCCAGCAGCTTGGAGGGACAGGGGGATTCACCCCTCCACTTT. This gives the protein CASSLEGQGDSPLHF.

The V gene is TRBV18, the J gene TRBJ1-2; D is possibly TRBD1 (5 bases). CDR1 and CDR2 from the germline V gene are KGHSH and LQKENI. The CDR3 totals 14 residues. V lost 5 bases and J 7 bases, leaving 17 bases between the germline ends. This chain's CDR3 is CASSTGDAGGGYTF. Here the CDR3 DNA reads TGTGCCAGCTCAACGGGGGACGCCGGGGGTGGCTACACCTTC. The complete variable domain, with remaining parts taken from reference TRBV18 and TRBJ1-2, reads NAGVMQNPRHLVRRRGQEARLRCSPMKGHSHVYWYRQLPEEGLKFMVYLQKENIIDESGMPKERFSAEFPKEGPSILRIQQVVRGDSAAYFCASSTGDAGGGYTFGSGTRLTVV.

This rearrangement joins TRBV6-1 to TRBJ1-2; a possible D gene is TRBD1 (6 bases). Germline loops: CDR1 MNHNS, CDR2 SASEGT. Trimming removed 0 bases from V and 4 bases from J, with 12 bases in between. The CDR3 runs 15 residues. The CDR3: CASSEAAGAGYGYTF. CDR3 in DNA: TGTGCCAGCAGTGAAGCAGCGGGGGCAGGCTATGGCTACACCTTC.

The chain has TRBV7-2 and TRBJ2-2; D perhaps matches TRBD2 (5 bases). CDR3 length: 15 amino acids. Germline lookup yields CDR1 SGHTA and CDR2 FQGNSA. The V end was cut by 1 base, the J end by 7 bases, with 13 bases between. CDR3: CASSLVQRGIGELFF. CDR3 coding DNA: TGTGCCAGCAGCTTAGTTCAAAGAGGGATCGGGGAGCTGTTTTTT.

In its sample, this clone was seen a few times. DNA of the CDR3: TGTGCCAGCAGTGAACCGGGAAGGTCCTACAATGAGCAGTTCTTC. It encodes CASSEPGRSYNEQFF. The rearrangement links TRBV2 to TRBJ2-1; D possibly corresponds to TRBD2 (5 bases). The CDR3 is 15 residues long. CDR1 is SNHLY and CDR2 is FYNNEI in the germline V gene. V lost 2 bases to trimming and J lost 1 base, with 9 bases between them. The full variable domain, in which reference TRBV2 and TRBJ2-1 provide the parts outside the CDR3, is EPEVTQTPSHQVTQMGQEVILRCVPISNHLYFYWYRQILGQKVEFLVSFYNNEISEKSEIFDDQFSVERPDGSNFTLKIRSTKLEDSAMYFCASSEPGRSYNEQFFGPGTRLTVL.

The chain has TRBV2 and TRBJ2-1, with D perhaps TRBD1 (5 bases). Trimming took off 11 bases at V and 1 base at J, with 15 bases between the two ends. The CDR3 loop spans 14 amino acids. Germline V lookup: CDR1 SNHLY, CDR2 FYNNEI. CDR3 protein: CAPRVVVSYNEQFF. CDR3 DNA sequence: TGTGCCCCCAGGGTGGTAGTTTCCTACAATGAGCAGTTCTTC.

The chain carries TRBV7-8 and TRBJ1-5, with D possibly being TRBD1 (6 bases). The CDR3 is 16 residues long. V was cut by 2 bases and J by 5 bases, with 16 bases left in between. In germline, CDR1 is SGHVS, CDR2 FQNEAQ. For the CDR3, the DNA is TGTGCCAGCAGCTTAAACGGGGGGCAGGGAGATCAGCCCCAGCATTTT. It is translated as CASSLNGGQGDQPQHF.

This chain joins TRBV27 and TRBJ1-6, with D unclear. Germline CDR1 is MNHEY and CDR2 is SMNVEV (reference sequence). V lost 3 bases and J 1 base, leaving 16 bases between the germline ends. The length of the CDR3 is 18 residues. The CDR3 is CASSFRPPGSSYNSPLHF. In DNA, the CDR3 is TGTGCCAGCAGTTTCCGGCCCCCGGGGAGTTCCTATAATTCACCCCTCCACTTT.

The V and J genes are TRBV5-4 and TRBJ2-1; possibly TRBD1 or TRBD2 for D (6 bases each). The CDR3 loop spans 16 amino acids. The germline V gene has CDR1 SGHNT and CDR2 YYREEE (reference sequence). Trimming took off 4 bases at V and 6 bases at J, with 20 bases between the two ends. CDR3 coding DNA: TGTGCCAGCAGCCGGAGGGGGGCCGGATTTAGCAATGAGCAGTTCTTC. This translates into CASSRRGAGFSNEQFF.

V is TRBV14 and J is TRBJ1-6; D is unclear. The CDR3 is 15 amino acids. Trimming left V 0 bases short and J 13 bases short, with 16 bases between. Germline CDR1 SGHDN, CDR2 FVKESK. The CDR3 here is CASSQDIGSVSPLHF. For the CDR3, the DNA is TGTGCCAGCAGCCAAGATATCGGGTCGGTCTCGCCCCTCCACTTT.

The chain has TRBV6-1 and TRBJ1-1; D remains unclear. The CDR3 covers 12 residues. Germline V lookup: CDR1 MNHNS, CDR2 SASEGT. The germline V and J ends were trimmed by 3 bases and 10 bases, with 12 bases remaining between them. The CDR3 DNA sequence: TGTGCCAGCAGTGACGTGACCAACACAGCTTTCTTT. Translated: CASSDVTNTAFF.

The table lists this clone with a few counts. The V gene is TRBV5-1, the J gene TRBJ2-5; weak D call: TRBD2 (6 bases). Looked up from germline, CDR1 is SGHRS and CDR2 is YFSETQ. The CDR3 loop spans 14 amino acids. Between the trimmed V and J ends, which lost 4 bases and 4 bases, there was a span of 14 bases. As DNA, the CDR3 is TGCGCCAGCAGCGTGGGAGGCAGCGGAGAGACCCAGTACTTC. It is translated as CASSVGGSGETQYF.

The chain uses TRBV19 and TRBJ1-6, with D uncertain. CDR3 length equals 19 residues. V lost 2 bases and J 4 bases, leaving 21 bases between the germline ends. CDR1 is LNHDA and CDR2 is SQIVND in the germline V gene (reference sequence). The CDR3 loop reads CASSINSVGRKRYNSPLHF. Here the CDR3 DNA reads TGTGCCAGTAGTATAAACTCGGTAGGACGGAAGAGATATAATTCACCCCTCCACTTT.

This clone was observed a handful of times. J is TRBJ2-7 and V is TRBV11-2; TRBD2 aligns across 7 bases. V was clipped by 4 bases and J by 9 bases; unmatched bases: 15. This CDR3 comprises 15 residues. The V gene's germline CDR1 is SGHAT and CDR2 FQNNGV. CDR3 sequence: CASSSAGTVVGWQYF. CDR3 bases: TGTGCCAGCAGCTCAGCGGGAACAGTAGTCGGTTGGCAGTACTTC. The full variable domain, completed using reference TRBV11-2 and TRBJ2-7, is EAGVAQSPRYKIIEKRQSVAFWCNPISGHATLYWYQQILGQGPKLLIQFQNNGVVDDSQLPKDRFSAERLKGVDSTLKIQPAKLEDSAVYLCASSSAGTVVGWQYFGPGTRLTVT.

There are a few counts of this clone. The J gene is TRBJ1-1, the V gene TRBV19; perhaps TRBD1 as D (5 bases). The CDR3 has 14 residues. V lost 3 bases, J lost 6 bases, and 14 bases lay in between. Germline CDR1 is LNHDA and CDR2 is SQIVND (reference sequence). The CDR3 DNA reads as TGTGCCAGTAGTATCGGAGGTCAGGGCGCTGAAGCTTTCTTT. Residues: CASSIGGQGAEAFF.

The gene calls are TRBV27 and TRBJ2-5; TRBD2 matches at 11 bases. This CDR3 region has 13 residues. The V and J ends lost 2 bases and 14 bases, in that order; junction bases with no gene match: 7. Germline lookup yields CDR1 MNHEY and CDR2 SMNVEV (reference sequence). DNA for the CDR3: TGTGCCAGCAGTTTAACTAGCGGGGGTCCTCGCTACTTC. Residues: CASSLTSGGPRYF.